Included here is one T cell receptor (beta chain) sequence, with context. As yet, its antigen is unknown. This same CDR3 is encoded by further DNA sequences in the sample. The source of the sample is a study of beta chain features in type 1 diabetes. Reverse transcribing all isolated RNA meant expressed TCRB transcripts were sequenced. The table came from immunoSEQ multiplex PCR; TCRdb's copy has only in-frame clones and leaves some out. In the table there are around 710,000 clones, around 12% of which are singletons. The CDR3 is 12 amino acids. The germline V and J ends were trimmed by 4 bases and 4 bases, with 8 bases remaining between them. CDR1 is SGHRS and CDR2 is YFSETQ in the germline V gene. Study-level points and caveats: A moderate, significant TCRB CDR3 shortening appeared in type 1 diabetes across four CD4+ subsets.

This receptor was obtained from a man aged 30 to 39 with type 1 diabetes. The genes are TRBV5-1 and TRBJ1-2; possibly TRBD1 for D (6 bases). The source material was naive CD4+ T cells from blood. Here the CDR3 reads CASSPDSYGYTF. As DNA, the CDR3 is TGCGCCAGCAGCCCGGACAGCTATGGCTACACCTTC.